What follows is one T cell receptor (beta chain) and its context. Repertoires were generated with immunoSEQ multiplex PCR, while TCRdb's copy carries only in-frame clones and drops some. The sample has fewer than 50,000 clones, around 91% seen once. This CDR3 region has 16 residues. Germline V gene data show CDR1 as SGHDN and CDR2 as FVKESK. V was shortened by 6 bases and J by 2 bases, with 20 bases between the two germline ends. The record originates from a study of T cell changes during pregnancy in multiple sclerosis. The chain is built from TRBV14 and TRBJ2-7; possibly TRBD2 for D (6 bases). This receptor was obtained from a female donor in good health, enrolled as a control in a pregnancy study. The input for sequencing was CD4+ T cells from peripheral blood mononuclear cells, taken in the second trimester of pregnancy. Here the CDR3 DNA reads TGTGCCAGCAGTCCGGATATCATTTCGGGGGCCTACGAGCAGTACTTC. Translated: CASSPDIISGAYEQYF. The whole variable domain, filled in from reference TRBV14 and TRBJ2-7, reads EAGVTQFPSHSVIEKGQTVTLRCDPISGHDNLYWYRRVMGKEIKFLLHFVKESKQDESGMPNNRFLAERTGGTYSTLKVQPAELEDSGVYFCASSPDIISGAYEQYFGPGTRLTVT.